This TCR beta chain was sequenced for a study of human T cells and chemical hapten exposure. Only a few counts were recorded for this clonotype. Its antigen is currently unknown. A single record per CDR3 protein comes from TCRdb applying MiXCR to the RACE reads. This table has around 350,000 distinct CDR3 sequences, approximately 5.8% appearing once. The V gene lost 0 bases and the J gene lost 10 bases, with 7 bases spanning the gap. This CDR3 is built from 13 residues. Germline V gene data show CDR1 as LGHDT and CDR2 as YNNKEL (reference sequence). The study's findings and limits: Sensitizing with DPC caused no change in TCRs above 1 in 1000 frequency.

Time point denoted: pre-sensitization, week 0. As to treatment: therapeutic diphenylcyclopropenone sensitization with weekly scalp DPC. This sample comprised whole blood, obtained in connection with sensitization to the hapten diphenylcyclopropenone (DPC). The rearrangement uses TRBV3-1 and TRBJ1-6; D unresolved. This clonotype was obtained from a woman aged 18 to 35 with alopecia areata. Some clones in this sample may be carry-over from other donors' samples. The CDR3 DNA is TGTGCCAGCAGCCAAGATATGGGCTCACCCCTCCACTTT. Encoded protein: CASSQDMGSPLHF.